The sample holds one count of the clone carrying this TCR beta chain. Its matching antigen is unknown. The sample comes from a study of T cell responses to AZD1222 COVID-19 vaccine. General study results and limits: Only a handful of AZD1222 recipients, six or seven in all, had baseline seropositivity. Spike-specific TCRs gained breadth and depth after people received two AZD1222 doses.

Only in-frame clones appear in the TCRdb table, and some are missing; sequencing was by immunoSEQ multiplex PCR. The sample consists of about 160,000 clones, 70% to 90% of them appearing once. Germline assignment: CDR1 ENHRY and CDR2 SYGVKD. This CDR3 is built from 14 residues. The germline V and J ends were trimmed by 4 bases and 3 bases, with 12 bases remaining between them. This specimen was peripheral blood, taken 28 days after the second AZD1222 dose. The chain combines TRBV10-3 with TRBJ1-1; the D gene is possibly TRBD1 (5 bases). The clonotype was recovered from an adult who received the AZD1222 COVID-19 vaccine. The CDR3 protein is CAISGGRGYTEAFF. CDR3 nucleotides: TGTGCCATCAGTGGCGGTAGGGGTTACACTGAAGCTTTCTTT.